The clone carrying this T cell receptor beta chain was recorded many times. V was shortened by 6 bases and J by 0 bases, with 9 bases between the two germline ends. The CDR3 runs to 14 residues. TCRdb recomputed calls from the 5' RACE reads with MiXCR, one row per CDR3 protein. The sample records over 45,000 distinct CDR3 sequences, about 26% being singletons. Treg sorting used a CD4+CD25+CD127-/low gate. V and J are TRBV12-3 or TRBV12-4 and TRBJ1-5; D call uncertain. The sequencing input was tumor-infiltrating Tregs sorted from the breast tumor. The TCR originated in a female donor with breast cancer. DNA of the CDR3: TGTGCCAGCAGGGGAAGGGATAGCAATCAGCCCCAGCATTTT. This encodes CASRGRDSNQPQHF.